This T cell receptor beta chain is from a study of post-analysis software for immune sequencing data. About the study: The patients showed relapsing-remitting, secondary progressive and progressive-relapsing multiple sclerosis courses. General study points: Four or five TRBV segments occurring more often in patients than controls included TRBV5-6, TRBV5-1 and TRBV20-1. Strong same-batch co-clustering of samples appeared with F measure clustering. A significant reduction in normalized Chao1 diversity was observed in multiple sclerosis patients versus controls.

There are a few counts of this clonotype. Its specificity is not known. Germline V gene data show CDR1 as SGHRS and CDR2 as YFSETQ. With 1 base removed from V and 4 bases from J, the gap between germline ends came to 8 bases. The CDR3 spans 13 residues. Prepared libraries of TCR beta cDNA carried unique molecular identifiers. Approximately 0.5 million cDNA molecules were recovered from an input of about 0.9 to 10 million T cells. TCRdb re-called the PCR reads through MiXCR, storing one row per CDR3 protein. Of about half a million distinct CDR3 sequences in the sample, under 55% were seen once. The V and J genes are TRBV5-1 and TRBJ1-2; D is perhaps TRBD1 (6 bases). This clonotype originated in a girl aged 10 to 17 with multiple sclerosis. The sequencing sample was made of blood. The CDR3 DNA reads as TGCGCCAGCAGCTTGTTACAGGGCTATGGCTACACCTTC. Translating gives CASSLLQGYGYTF.